The T cell receptor beta chain described here comes from a study of blood T cell repertoires in COVID-19. Study in general: Donors in the United States, Italy and Spain gave samples during acute or convalescent COVID-19.

The authors' processing: Counts of nucleated cells, estimated from reference gene primer amplification, were obtained. Generated by immunoSEQ multiplex PCR, the TCRdb table keeps only in-frame clones and is missing some. The V and J calls and clone size come from that table; D and trimming were worked out from the DNA. Of roughly 150,000 clones listed, approximately 90% are singletons. The germline V gene encodes CDR1 PRHDT and CDR2 FYEKMQ (reference sequence). CDR3 size: 15 residues. Trimming took 4 bases from V and 2 from J, leaving 15 bases between them. The source is a human donor in a cohort sampled during active COVID-19. The J gene is TRBJ2-7, the V gene TRBV13; D is perhaps TRBD2 (6 bases). Sequences were obtained from peripheral blood. CDR3 amino acids: CASSSGWTTPYEQYF. The CDR3 DNA follows: TGTGCCAGCAGCTCCGGATGGACTACTCCCTACGAGCAGTACTTC.